This is a list of T cell receptor beta chains from one sample in a study of graft-versus-host responses after intestinal transplantation. Antigens for these TCRs are unknown. The repertoire was sequenced with immunoSEQ multiplex PCR; TCRdb's copy has only in-frame clones and lacks some. This table holds about 85,000 clones, 83% found once. The sequences come from unstimulated CD8+ T cells sorted from spleen or lymph node cells, collected before intestinal transplant. All receptors derive from a human donor who received an intestinal transplant. Each CDR3 is given with its conserved first and last residue. The D gene is left open where the match is weak. The size entry is marked missing in some rows and otherwise reads once, few, many or a size class.

d_call | j_call | clone_size | v_call | cdr3_aa | cdr3_nt
NA | TRBJ2-7 | NA | TRBV7-2 | CASSNRVVEQYF | TGTGCCAGCAGCAACAGGGTCGTCGAGCAGTACTTC
NA | TRBJ1-5 | NA | TRBV4-1 | CASSQDRAGYDQPQHF | TGCGCCAGCAGCCAAGATAGGGCAGGGTACGATCAGCCCCAGCATTTT
NA | TRBJ2-3 | NA | TRBV7-2 | CASNGGVYSTDTQYF | TGTGCCTCCAACGGTGGGGTTTATAGCACAGATACGCAGTATTTT
NA | TRBJ2-4 | once | TRBV27 | CASSPGTKNIQYF | TGTGCCAGCAGTCCAGGGACCAAAAACATTCAGTACTTC
NA | TRBJ1-1 | NA | TRBV10-3 | CAIRRAGGSGRAEAFF | TGTGCCATCAGGAGGGCGGGGGGATCGGGGAGGGCTGAAGCTTTCTTT
NA | TRBJ2-2 | NA | TRBV4-2 | CASSQDQFTGELFF | TGTGCCAGCAGCCAAGACCAGTTTACCGGGGAGCTGTTTTTT
NA | TRBJ2-3 | NA | TRBV4-1 | CASSVHSGTDRPTDTQYF | TGCGCCAGCAGCGTCCATTCGGGGACGGATCGTCCCACAGATACGCAGTATTTT
NA | TRBJ1-5 | NA | TRBV2 | CASSVLDSNQPQHF | TGTGCCAGCAGCGTATTAGATAGCAATCAGCCCCAGCATTTT
NA | TRBJ2-3 | NA | TRBV27 | CASSLKGYTQYF | TGTGCCAGCAGTTTAAAAGGATATACGCAGTATTTT
NA | TRBJ2-1 | NA | TRBV6-5 | CASSFGYNEQFF | TGTGCCAGCAGTTTTGGGTACAATGAGCAGTTCTTC
NA | TRBJ1-1 | once | TRBV11-2 | CASSLDRNPEAFF | TGTGCCAGCAGCTTAGACAGGAACCCTGAAGCTTTCTTT
NA | TRBJ2-1 | NA | TRBV6-4 | CASSDKGGAYNEQFF | TGTGCCAGCAGTGACAAGGGGGGTGCCTACAATGAGCAGTTCTTC